The table lists the clone carrying this TCR beta chain with many counts. Antigen unknown. From RNA transcripts, TCR beta CDR3 regions were amplified. HTBI primers were employed in a first-round RT-PCR of the TCR CDR3. MiXCR was run by TCRdb on the multiplex PCR reads, yielding one entry per CDR3 protein. The sample contains 350,000 to 400,000 distinct CDR3 sequences, 15% of which appear only once. The data were obtained in a study of T cells in Graves' hyperthyroidism and ophthalmopathy. Study outcomes and limitations: Ophthalmopathy was predicted by the model a median of about six months ahead of onset.

The length of the CDR3 is 15 residues. The V end was cut by 3 bases, the J end by 4 bases, with 15 bases between. From germline, CDR1 is MDHEN and CDR2 SYDVKM. This chain links TRBV28 with TRBJ1-2, with D possibly being TRBD1 (6 bases). This sequence was found in a woman under 40 with Graves' hyperthyroidism. The specimen was blood. As DNA, the CDR3 is TGTGCCAGCAGTTTGGACAGCGCGGCTAGCTATGGCTACACCTTC. This codes for CASSLDSAASYGYTF.